These 17 T cell receptor beta chains were all obtained from the same sample, sequenced in a study of cytomegalovirus exposure and HLA in healthy donors. PCR was performed using 60 Vbeta and 13 Jbeta primers. Generated by immunoSEQ multiplex PCR, the TCRdb table keeps only in-frame clones and is missing some. The data contain 180,000 or so clones, around 76% of them seen just once; the ten biggest clones take up 2.5%. Input material: PBMCs. These receptors were obtained from a woman in her 30s in good health and CMV-seropositive.

The genes are TRBV28 and TRBJ1-3; 9 bases match TRBD1. Trimming cost V 8 bases and J 8 bases; bases outside gene matches: 10. This CDR3 is built from 14 residues. Germline V gene data show CDR1 as MDHEN and CDR2 as SYDVKM. The CDR3 region has the DNA TGTGCCAGCTCTATGGGACAGGGAGGGGACACCATATATTTT. Translating gives CASSMGQGGDTIYF.

The chain links TRBV18 to TRBJ1-6; D perhaps matches TRBD1 (6 bases). Germline CDR1 KGHSH, CDR2 LQKENI. Between the trimmed V and J ends, which lost 0 bases and 8 bases, there was a span of 14 bases. This CDR3 contains 16 residues. DNA of the CDR3: TGTGCCAGCTCACCACCGAATCACAGGGCTGATTCACCCCTCCACTTT. Translating it yields CASSPPNHRADSPLHF.

This rearrangement joins TRBV27 to TRBJ2-1; 11 bases fit TRBD2. In germline, CDR1 is MNHEY, CDR2 SMNVEV (reference sequence). Unmatched junction bases numbered 6, after V lost 7 bases and J lost 7 bases. The CDR3 has 14 amino acids. The DNA of the CDR3 is TGTGCCAGCAATCTAGCGGGGGGAGGAAATGAGCAGTTCTTC. Amino acids: CASNLAGGGNEQFF.

The V and J genes are TRBV27 and TRBJ2-7; D unclear. The CDR3 totals 12 residues. CDR1 and CDR2 from the germline V gene are MNHEY and SMNVEV (reference sequence). The germline V and J ends were trimmed by 8 bases and 0 bases, with 8 bases remaining between them. CDR3 DNA sequence: TGTGCCAGCGGTGAGGTCTCCTACGAGCAGTACTTC. Its protein product is CASGEVSYEQYF.

In this sample, this clone turned up once. The chain joins TRBV4-1 to TRBJ2-7; TRBD2 aligns across 9 bases. Trimming at V came to 1 base and at J to 3 bases, leaving 7 bases not matched to a gene. The CDR3 spans 16 residues. Germline CDR1 and CDR2: MGHRA and YSYEKL. CDR3 DNA: TGCGCCAGCAGCCAAGGTGCGGCGGGGGGGCTCTACGAGCAGTACTTC. Translated, it gives CASSQGAAGGLYEQYF.

The CDR3 loop reads CASGSGPGLAGGRYEQYF. The CDR3 nucleotides read TGTGCCAGCGGATCGGGGCCGGGACTAGCGGGGGGTCGATACGAGCAGTACTTC. The chain is built from TRBV21-1 and TRBJ2-7; TRBD2, the table's D call, was not compared with the DNA. TRBV21-1 is a known pseudogene. CDR3 length: 18 residues.

The chain couples TRBV7-8 to TRBJ2-7; D gene uncertain. The V end was cut by 5 bases, the J end by 2 bases, with 13 bases between. Germline V CDR1 and CDR2: SGHVS, FQNEAQ. CDR3 length: 14 residues. CDR3 nucleotides: TGTGCCAGCAGCGCGGCCGGCGGCCCCTACGAGCAGTACTTC. This sequence encodes CASSAAGGPYEQYF.

The chain has TRBV10-3 and TRBJ2-3, with 14 bases identical to TRBD2. This CDR3 has 17 amino acids. The junction had 11 bases not matched to a gene; V was cut back by 8 bases and J by 4 bases. The germline gives CDR1 ENHRY, CDR2 SYGVKD. The DNA of the CDR3 is TGTGCCATCCAGAAAGGGACTAGCGGGGGCAAAGCAGATACGCAGTATTTT. This gives the protein CAIQKGTSGGKADTQYF.

This clone was counted between two and nine times. The CDR3 nucleotides are TGCGCCAGCAGCCAAGATTTGAGAGCGAACACTGAAGCTTTCTTT. Encoded protein: CASSQDLRANTEAFF. The chain links TRBV4-3 to TRBJ1-1; unclear D gene. The CDR3 sequence is 15 residues long. The germline V and J ends were trimmed by 0 bases and 1 base, with 9 bases remaining between them. Germline CDR1 reads LGHNA; CDR2 reads YSLEER.

The chain is built from TRBV4-3 and TRBJ2-5, with D perhaps matching TRBD2 (6 bases). The J call may be in error: the DNA end matches TRBJ2-7 better. CDR1 and CDR2 from the germline V gene are LGHNA and YSLEER. This CDR3 has 15 residues. The CDR3 coding sequence is TGCGCCAGCAGCCAAGAGGCGGGACCCTCCTACGAGCAGTACTTC. It specifies CASSQEAGPSYEQYF.

Notes on this clone: At one boundary the junction diverges from the germline segment, which might be a read error. This chain joins TRBV10-3 and TRBJ2-4, with 8 bases aligning to TRBD1. CDR1 and CDR2 (germline): ENHRY, SYGVKD. The CDR3 extends over 15 amino acids. CDR3 nucleotide sequence: TGTGCCAGCAGTTCGACAGGGGTAGCCAAAAACATTCAGTACTTC. Its translation: CASSSTGVAKNIQYF.

This clone has a handful of counts. This chain's CDR3 is CASSFSTSGGAEETQYF. The DNA for the CDR3 is TGTGCCAGCAGCTTCTCTACTAGCGGGGGGGCGGAAGAGACCCAGTACTTC. The V gene is TRBV7-2, the J gene TRBJ2-5, with 13 bases identical to TRBD2. V trimming: 3 bases; J trimming: 3 bases; junction bases outside the gene matches: 7. This CDR3 region has 17 residues. Per the germline V gene, CDR1 is SGHTA and CDR2 is FQGNSA.

The chain couples TRBV7-9 to TRBJ1-6; 7 bases line up with TRBD1. This CDR3 is 16 amino acids long. Germline V CDR1 and CDR2: SEHNR, FQNEAQ (reference sequence). V lost 5 bases, J lost 6 bases, and 10 bases stayed unmatched. The CDR3 protein is CASSLTRQGPNSPLHF. CDR3 coding DNA: TGTGCCAGCAGCCTGACCAGACAGGGCCCTAATTCACCCCTCCACTTT.

The CDR3 spells CASSLGLDGYGYTF. Here the CDR3 DNA reads TGTGCCAGCAGCTTAGGCCTAGATGGGTATGGCTACACCTTC. This sequence joins TRBV13 and TRBJ1-2; D remains unclear. V gave up 0 bases and J gave up 5 bases, with 10 bases separating them. CDR1 and CDR2 (germline): PRHDT, FYEKMQ (reference sequence). The CDR3 has 14 amino acids.

The genes are TRBV6-1 and TRBJ1-1; possibly TRBD1 for D (5 bases). V lost 3 bases and J 7 bases, leaving 15 bases between the germline ends. This CDR3 is built from 14 residues. CDR1 is MNHNS, CDR2 SASEGT, per germline. The CDR3 DNA reads TGTGCCAGCAGTGAGGGGGGTATTTTTTTTGAAGCTTTCTTT. Protein product: CASSEGGIFFEAFF.

This clone was seen a handful of times. V and J are TRBV10-3 and TRBJ1-6; a possible D gene is TRBD1 (5 bases). The V end lost 0 bases, the J end lost 7 bases, and 10 bases lay between the germline ends. The CDR3 totals 15 residues. CDR1 is ENHRY, CDR2 SYGVKD, per germline. DNA for the CDR3: TGTGCCATCAGTGAGTCGTTAAGGGGAAATTCACCCCTCCACTTT. Translated, it gives CAISESLRGNSPLHF.

This chain links TRBV9 with TRBJ2-7; the match to TRBD1 covers 8 bases. V was pared by 0 bases and J by 4 bases, with 9 bases of the junction left unmatched. Germline lookup yields CDR1 SGDLS and CDR2 YYNGEE. This CDR3 spans 16 amino acids. The CDR3 sequence: CASSVEAGGLSYEQYF. The CDR3 nucleotides read TGTGCCAGCAGCGTAGAGGCAGGGGGCTTATCGTACGAGCAGTACTTC.